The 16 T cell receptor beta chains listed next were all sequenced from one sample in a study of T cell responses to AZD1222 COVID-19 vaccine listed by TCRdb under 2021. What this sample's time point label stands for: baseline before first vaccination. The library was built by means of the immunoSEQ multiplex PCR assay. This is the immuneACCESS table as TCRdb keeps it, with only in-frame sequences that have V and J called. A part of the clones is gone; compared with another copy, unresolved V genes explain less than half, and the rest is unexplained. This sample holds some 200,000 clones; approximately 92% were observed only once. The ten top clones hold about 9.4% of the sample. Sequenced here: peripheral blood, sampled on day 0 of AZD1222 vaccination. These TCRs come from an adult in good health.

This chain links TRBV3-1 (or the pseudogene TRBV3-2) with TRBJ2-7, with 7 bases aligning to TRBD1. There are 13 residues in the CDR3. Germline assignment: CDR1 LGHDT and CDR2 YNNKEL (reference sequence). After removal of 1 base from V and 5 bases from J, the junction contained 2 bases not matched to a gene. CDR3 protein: CASSQVGGNEQYF. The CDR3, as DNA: TGTGCCAGCAGCCAAGTAGGGGGCAACGAGCAGTACTTC.

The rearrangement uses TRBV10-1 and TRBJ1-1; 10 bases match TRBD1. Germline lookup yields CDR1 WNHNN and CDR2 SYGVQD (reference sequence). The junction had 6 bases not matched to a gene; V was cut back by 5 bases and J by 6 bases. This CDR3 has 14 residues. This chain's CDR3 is CASSSRDRGPEAFF. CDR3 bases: TGCGCCAGCAGTTCCCGGGACAGGGGCCCTGAAGCTTTCTTT.

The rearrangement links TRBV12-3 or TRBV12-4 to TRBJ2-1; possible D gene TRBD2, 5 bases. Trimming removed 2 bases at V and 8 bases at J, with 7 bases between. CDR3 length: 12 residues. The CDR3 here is CASSLLRDEQFF. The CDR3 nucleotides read TGTGCCAGCAGTTTACTGAGGGATGAGCAGTTCTTC.

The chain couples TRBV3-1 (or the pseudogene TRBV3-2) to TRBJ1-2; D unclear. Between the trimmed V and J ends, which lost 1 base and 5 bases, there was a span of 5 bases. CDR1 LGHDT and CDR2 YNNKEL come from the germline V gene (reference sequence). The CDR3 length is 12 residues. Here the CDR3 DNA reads TGTGCCAGCAGCCAAGGCGGTTATGGCTACACCTTC. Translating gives CASSQGGYGYTF.

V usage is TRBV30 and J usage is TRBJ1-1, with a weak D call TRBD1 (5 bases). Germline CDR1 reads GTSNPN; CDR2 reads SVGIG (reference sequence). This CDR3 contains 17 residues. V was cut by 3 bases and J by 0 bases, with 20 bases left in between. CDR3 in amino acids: CAWRNSRGYQMNTEAFF. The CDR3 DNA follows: TGTGCCTGGAGGAATTCCCGGGGCTATCAAATGAACACTGAAGCTTTCTTT.

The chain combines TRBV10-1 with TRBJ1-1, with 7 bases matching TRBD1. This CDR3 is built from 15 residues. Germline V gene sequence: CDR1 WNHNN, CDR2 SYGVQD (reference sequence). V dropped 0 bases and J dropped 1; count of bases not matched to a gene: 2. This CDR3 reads CASSESRTGNTEAFF. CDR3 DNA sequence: TGCGCCAGCAGTGAGTCCAGGACAGGGAACACTGAAGCTTTCTTT.

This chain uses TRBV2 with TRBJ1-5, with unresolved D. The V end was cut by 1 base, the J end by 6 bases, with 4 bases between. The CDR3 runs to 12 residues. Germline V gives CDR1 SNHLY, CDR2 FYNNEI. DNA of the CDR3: TGTGCCAGCAGTGAAGAGATTCAGCCCCAGCATTTT. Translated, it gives CASSEEIQPQHF.

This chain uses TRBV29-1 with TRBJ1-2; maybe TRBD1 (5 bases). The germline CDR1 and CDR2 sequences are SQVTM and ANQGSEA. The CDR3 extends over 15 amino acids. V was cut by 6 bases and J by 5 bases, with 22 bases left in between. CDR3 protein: CSVATGTAFGYGYTF. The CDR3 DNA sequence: TGCAGCGTGGCGACCGGGACGGCATTTGGATATGGCTACACCTTC.

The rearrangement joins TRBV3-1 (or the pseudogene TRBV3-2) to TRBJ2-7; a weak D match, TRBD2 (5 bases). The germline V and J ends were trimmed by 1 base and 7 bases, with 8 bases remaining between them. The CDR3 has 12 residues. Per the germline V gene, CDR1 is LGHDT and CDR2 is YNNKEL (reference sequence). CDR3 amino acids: CASSQGTLEQYF. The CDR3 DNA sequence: TGTGCCAGCAGCCAAGGGACTCTAGAGCAGTACTTC.

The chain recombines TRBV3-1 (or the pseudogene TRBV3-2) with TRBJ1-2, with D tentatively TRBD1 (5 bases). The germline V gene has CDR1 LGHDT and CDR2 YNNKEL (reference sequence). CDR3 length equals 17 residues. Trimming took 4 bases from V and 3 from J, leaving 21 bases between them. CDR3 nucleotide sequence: TGTGCCAGCAGCCTCGTGGGGGGGAAGGGACTACACTATGGCTACACCTTC. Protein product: CASSLVGGKGLHYGYTF.

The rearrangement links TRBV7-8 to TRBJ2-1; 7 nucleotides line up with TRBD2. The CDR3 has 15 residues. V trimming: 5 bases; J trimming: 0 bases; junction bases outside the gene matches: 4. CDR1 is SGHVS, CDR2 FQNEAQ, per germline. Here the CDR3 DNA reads TGTGCCAGCAGCAGCGGGGCCCCCTCCTACAATGAGCAGTTCTTC. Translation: CASSSGAPSYNEQFF.

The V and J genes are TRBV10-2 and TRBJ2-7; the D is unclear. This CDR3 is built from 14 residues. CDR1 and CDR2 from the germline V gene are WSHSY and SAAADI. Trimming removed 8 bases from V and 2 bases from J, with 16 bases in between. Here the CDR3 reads CASSARPTPYEQYV. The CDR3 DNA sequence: TGCGCCAGCTCCGCCCGGCCAACTCCCTACGAGCAGTACGTC.

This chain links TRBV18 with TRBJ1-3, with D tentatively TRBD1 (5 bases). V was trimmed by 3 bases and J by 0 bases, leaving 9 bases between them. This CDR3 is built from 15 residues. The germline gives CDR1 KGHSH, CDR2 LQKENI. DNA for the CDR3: TGTGCCAGCTCACCCCAGGGTAACTCTGGAAACACCATATATTTT. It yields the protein CASSPQGNSGNTIYF.

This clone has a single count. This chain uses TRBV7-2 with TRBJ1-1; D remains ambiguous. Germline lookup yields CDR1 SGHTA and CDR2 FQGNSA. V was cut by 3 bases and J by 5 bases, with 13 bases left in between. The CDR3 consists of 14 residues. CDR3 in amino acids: CASSLEIGLTEAFF. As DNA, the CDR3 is TGTGCCAGCAGCTTGGAGATTGGATTAACTGAAGCTTTCTTT.

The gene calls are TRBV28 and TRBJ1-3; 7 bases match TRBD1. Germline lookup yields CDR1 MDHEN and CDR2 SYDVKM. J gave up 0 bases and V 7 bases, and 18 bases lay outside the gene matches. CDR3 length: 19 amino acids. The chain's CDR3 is CASTHRARGYFRSGNTIYF. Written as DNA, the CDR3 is TGTGCCAGCACCCATAGGGCCAGGGGGTATTTTCGCTCTGGAAACACCATATATTTT. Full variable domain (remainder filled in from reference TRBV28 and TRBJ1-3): DVKVTQSSRYLVKRTGEKVFLECVQDMDHENMFWYRQDPGLGLRLIYFSYDVKMKEKGDIPEGYSVSREKKERFSLILESASTNQTSMYLCASTHRARGYFRSGNTIYFGEGSWLTVV.

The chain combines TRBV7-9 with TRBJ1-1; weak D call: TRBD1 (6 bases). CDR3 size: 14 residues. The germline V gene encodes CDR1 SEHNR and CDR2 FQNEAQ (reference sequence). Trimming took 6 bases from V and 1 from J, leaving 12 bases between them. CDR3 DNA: TGTGCCAGCAGGGAAGGACAGCAGAACACTGAAGCTTTCTTT. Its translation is CASREGQQNTEAFF.